These 4 T cell receptor beta chains came from one sample sequenced in a study of cytomegalovirus exposure and HLA in healthy donors. The primer mix had 60 Vbeta and 13 Jbeta primers. This table comes from immunoSEQ multiplex PCR, and its TCRdb copy is limited to in-frame clones, with some not included. The sample has approximately 180,000 clones; approximately 85% are singletons. The sample taken for sequencing was PBMCs. These receptors were collected from a man younger than 35 in good health and CMV-seronegative.

The chain joins TRBV4-1 to TRBJ2-7, with 8 bases fitting TRBD1. The V gene end was trimmed by 1 base and the J gene end by 2 bases; junction bases not matched to a gene: 7. In germline, CDR1 is MGHRA, CDR2 YSYEKL. The CDR3 has 16 residues. The CDR3 DNA reads as TGCGCCAGCAGCCAAGGACCGGGACAGGCGACCTACGAGCAGTACTTC. Protein product: CASSQGPGQATYEQYF.

The V gene is TRBV11-2, the J gene TRBJ2-1; possible D gene TRBD2, 5 bases. Looked up from germline, CDR1 is SGHAT and CDR2 is FQNNGV. The CDR3 is made up of 15 amino acids. V lost 1 base and J 4 bases, leaving 11 bases between the germline ends. CDR3 sequence (DNA): TGTGCCAGCAGCTTAGGAGGGAGCGCTTACAATGAGCAGTTCTTC. Translating it yields CASSLGGSAYNEQFF.

In this sample, this clone turned up a few times. The chain combines TRBV7-6 with TRBJ2-1, with D possibly being TRBD1 (5 bases). Trimming removed 1 base from V and 6 bases from J, with 16 bases in between. The CDR3 contains 16 residues. Per germline, CDR1 SGHVS and CDR2 FNYEAQ. The CDR3 is CASSLVPQGLGNEQFF. The CDR3 DNA sequence: TGTGCCAGCAGCTTAGTACCCCAGGGTTTAGGCAATGAGCAGTTCTTC.

The rearrangement joins TRBV5-8 to TRBJ1-2; 9 nucleotides align to TRBD1. In germline, CDR1 is SGHTS, CDR2 YDEGEE. The V segment lost 1 base and the J segment 8 bases; nucleotides outside the gene matches: 12. The CDR3 is 16 residues long. CDR3: CASSLKGQGSLKGYTF. CDR3 nucleotide sequence: TGTGCCAGCAGCTTGAAGGGACAGGGTTCATTAAAAGGCTACACCTTC.